The sequence of this T cell receptor beta chain was determined in a study of radiotherapy plus CTLA-4 blockade in lung cancer. This CDR3 contains 13 residues. Germline V gene data show CDR1 as ENHRY and CDR2 as SYGVKD. The ends were cut back, 8 bases at V and 6 bases at J, with 14 bases in the middle. Measured with immunoSEQ multiplex PCR; TCRdb has only the in-frame clones, and not every one. The sample holds about 41,000 clones, approximately 76% seen once. This chain joins TRBV10-3 and TRBJ2-1; unclear D gene. The TCR originated in a human donor with non-small cell lung cancer who had stable disease on radiotherapy plus ipilimumab. The input for sequencing was peripheral blood, taken from a patient treated with radiotherapy plus ipilimumab. CDR3 region: CAICTELSNEQFF. Here the CDR3 DNA reads TGTGCCATCTGTACAGAACTGTCCAATGAGCAGTTCTTC.